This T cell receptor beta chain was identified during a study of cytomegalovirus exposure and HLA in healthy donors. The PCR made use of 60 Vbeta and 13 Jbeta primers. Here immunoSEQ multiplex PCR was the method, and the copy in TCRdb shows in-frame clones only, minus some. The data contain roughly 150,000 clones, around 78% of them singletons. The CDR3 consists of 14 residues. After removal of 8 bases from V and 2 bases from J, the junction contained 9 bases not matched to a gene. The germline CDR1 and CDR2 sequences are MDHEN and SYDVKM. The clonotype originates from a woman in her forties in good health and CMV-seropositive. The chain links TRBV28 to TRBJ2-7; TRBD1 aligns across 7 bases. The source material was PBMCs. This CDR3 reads CASGQTGQPYEQYF. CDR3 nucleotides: TGTGCCAGCGGGCAGACAGGGCAGCCCTACGAGCAGTACTTC.